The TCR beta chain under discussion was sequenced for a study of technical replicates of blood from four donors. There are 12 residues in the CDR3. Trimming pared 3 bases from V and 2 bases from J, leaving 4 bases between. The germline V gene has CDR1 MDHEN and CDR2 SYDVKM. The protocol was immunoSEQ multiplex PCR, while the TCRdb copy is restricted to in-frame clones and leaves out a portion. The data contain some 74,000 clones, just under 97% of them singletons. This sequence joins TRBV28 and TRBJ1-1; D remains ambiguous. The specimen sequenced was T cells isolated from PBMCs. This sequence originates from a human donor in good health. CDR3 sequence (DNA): TGTGCCAGCAGTTTCTTTAACACTGAAGCTTTCTTT. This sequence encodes CASSFFNTEAFF.